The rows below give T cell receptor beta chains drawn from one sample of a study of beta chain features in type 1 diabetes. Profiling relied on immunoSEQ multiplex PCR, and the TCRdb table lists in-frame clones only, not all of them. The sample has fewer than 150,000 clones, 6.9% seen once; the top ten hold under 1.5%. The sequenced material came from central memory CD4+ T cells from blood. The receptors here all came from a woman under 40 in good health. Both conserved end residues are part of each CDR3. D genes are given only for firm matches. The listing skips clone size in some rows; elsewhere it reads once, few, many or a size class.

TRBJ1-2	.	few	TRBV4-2	TGTGCCAGCAGCGCCCGGGACTGGGGCTACACCTTC	CASSARDWGYTF
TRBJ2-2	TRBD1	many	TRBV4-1	TGCGCCAGCAGCCAAGTTTTGGGACAGGGCTCCAGGGAGCTGTTTTTT	CASSQVLGQGSRELFF
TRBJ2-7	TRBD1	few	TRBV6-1	TGTGCCAGCGTAACCGGGACAGGGGCCTACGAGCAGTACTTC	CASVTGTGAYEQYF
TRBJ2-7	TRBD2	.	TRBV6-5	TGTGCCAGCAGGGGGGGGAGGGCCGAGCAGTACTTC	CASRGGRAEQYF
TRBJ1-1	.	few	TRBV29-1	TGCAGCGTTGACCGAGACCCGGGAAACACTGAAGCTTTCTTT	CSVDRDPGNTEAFF
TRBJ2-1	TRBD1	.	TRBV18	TGTGCCAGCTCACCGGACAGGGCCTACAATGAGGGTGAGCAGTTCTTC	CASSPDRAYNEGEQFF
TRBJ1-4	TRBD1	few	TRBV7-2	TGTGCCAGCAGCCACGGGACAGGAAGGGGAGAAAAACTGTTTTTT	CASSHGTGRGEKLFF
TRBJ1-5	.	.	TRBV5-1	TGCGCCAGCAGCTTGGGAGGGACTGAAGGCCAGCCCCAGCATTTT	CASSLGGTEGQPQHF
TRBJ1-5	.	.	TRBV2	TGTGCCAGCGATTACAGGGGCAATCAGCCCCAGCATTTT	CASDYRGNQPQHF
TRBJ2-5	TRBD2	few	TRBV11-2	TGTGCCAGCAGCTTACCTGATGGCGGGAGTCAGGGAGAGACCCAGTACTTC	CASSLPDGGSQGETQYF
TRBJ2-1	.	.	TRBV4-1	TGCGCCAGCAGCCAAGATCGTCAGGGAAAAGGCTTGTTAAGCTCCTACAATGAGCAGTTCTTC	CASSQDRQGKGLLSSYNEQFF
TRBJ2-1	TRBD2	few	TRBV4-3	TGCGCCAGCAGCCAAATAGCGGGAGGGCCCCCCTACAATGAGCAGTTCTTC	CASSQIAGGPPYNEQFF
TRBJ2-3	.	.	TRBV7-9	TGTGCCAGCAGCCCCAGGGAAAACACAGATACGCAGTATTTT	CASSPRENTDTQYF
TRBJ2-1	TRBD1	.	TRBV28	TGTGCCAGCAGTTTTGGAGGGACAGGCCGATACAATGAGCAGTTCTTC	CASSFGGTGRYNEQFF
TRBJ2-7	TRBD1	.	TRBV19	TGTGCCAGTAGTCACAGGACAGGGTTGTACGAGCAGTACTTC	CASSHRTGLYEQYF
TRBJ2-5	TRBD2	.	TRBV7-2	TGTGCCAGCAGCCGGACTAGTAAGGAGACCCAGTACTTC	CASSRTSKETQYF
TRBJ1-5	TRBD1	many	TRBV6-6	TGTGCCAGCAGTATGCAGACAGGGGGAGGAGATCAGCCCCAGCATTTT	CASSMQTGGGDQPQHF
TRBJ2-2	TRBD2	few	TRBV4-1	TGCGCCAGCAGCCAAGATAGCGGGAGGGACACCGGGGAGCTGTTTTTT	CASSQDSGRDTGELFF
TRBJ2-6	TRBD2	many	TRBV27	TGTGCCAGCAGTGATTGGACTAGCGGCTCTGGGGCCAACGTCCTGACTTTC	CASSDWTSGSGANVLTF
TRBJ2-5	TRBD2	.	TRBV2	TGTGCCAGCAGTGAGGGCGGGAGTAGGGAGACCCAGTACTTC	CASSEGGSRETQYF
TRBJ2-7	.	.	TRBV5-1	TGCGCCAGCAGCTCCGACAGCCTGAGGTCCTACGAGCAGTACTTC	CASSSDSLRSYEQYF
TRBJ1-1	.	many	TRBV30	TGTGCCTGGAGTCGGGGGAGGGGGACTGAAGCTTTCTTT	CAWSRGRGTEAFF
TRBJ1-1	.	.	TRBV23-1	TGCGCCAGCAGTCAATGCCGGTGGAACACTGAAGCTTTCTTT	CASSQCRWNTEAFF
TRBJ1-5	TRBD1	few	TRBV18	TGTGCCAGCTCACCGGGACAGGGCATCGGCAATCAGCCCCAGCATTTT	CASSPGQGIGNQPQHF
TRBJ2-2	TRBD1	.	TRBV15	TGTGCCACCAGCACGGGACAGGGAGGAACCGGGGAGCTGTTTTTT	CATSTGQGGTGELFF
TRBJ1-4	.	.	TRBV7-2	TGTGCCAGCAGCTTGCAGGGCGCAACTAATGAAAAACTGTTTTTT	CASSLQGATNEKLFF
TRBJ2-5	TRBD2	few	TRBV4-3	TGCGCCAGCAGCCAAGGGGGGGGGTTCCTACAAGAGACCCAGTACTTC	CASSQGGGFLQETQYF
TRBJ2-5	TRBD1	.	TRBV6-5	TGTGCCAGCAGTGAGGGACAGGAACAAGAGACCCAGTACTTC	CASSEGQEQETQYF